A single sample gave rise to the 14 T cell receptor beta chains below, sequenced in a study of blood T cell repertoires in COVID-19. The data were produced by immunoSEQ multiplex PCR, yet TCRdb's version contains in-frame clones alone and is incomplete. This sample has approximately 30,000 clones, with almost 80% found just once. The material sequenced was peripheral blood. These receptors were obtained from a woman in her fifties or sixties with acute or convalescent COVID-19.

The chain carries TRBV28 and TRBJ1-2, with D maybe TRBD1 (6 bases). Germline loops: CDR1 MDHEN, CDR2 SYDVKM. Trimming took 6 bases from V and 0 from J, leaving 14 bases between them. The CDR3 has 15 residues. In DNA, the CDR3 is TGTGCCAGCAGGGACAGTACAGACTCTAACTATGGCTACACCTTC. Translated, it gives CASRDSTDSNYGYTF.

The chain has TRBV18 and TRBJ2-5, with D unresolved. The CDR3 spans 15 residues. Germline CDR1 reads KGHSH; CDR2 reads LQKENI. V shed 2 bases and J shed 0 bases, with 10 bases lying between them. CDR3 DNA sequence: TGTGCCAGCTCACCAAATAGTGCAAACCAAGAGACCCAGTACTTC. It encodes CASSPNSANQETQYF.

The genes are TRBV13 and TRBJ1-2; weak D call: TRBD1 (6 bases). Trimming removed 5 bases from V and 1 base from J, with 14 bases in between. The CDR3 consists of 15 residues. CDR1 PRHDT and CDR2 FYEKMQ come from the germline V gene (reference sequence). The CDR3 sequence: CASSPRDTHNYGYTF. For the CDR3, the DNA is TGTGCCAGCAGCCCCCGGGACACCCATAACTATGGCTACACCTTC. The full variable domain, with the rest looked up from reference TRBV13 and TRBJ1-2, is AAGVIQSPRHLIKEKRETATLKCYPIPRHDTVYWYQQGPGQDPQFLISFYEKMQSDKGSIPDRFSAQQFSDYHSELNMSSLELGDSALYFCASSPRDTHNYGYTFGSGTRLTVV.

V and J are TRBV6-5 and TRBJ2-7, with 8 bases matching TRBD2. From germline, CDR1 is MNHEY and CDR2 SVGAGI. The CDR3 loop spans 14 amino acids. With 4 bases clipped from V and 3 bases from J, the junction kept 5 bases outside the gene matches. CDR3 region: CASSSTGGLYEQYF. The CDR3 coding sequence is TGTGCCAGCAGTTCTACGGGGGGGCTCTACGAGCAGTACTTC.

This clone was counted a single time. The chain's CDR3 is CASSSTTGDRGYTF. The CDR3 coding sequence is TGTGCCAGCAGCTCGACGACAGGGGACCGTGGCTACACCTTC. The genes are TRBV5-5 and TRBJ1-2; 8 bases align to TRBD1. Germline V CDR1 and CDR2: SGHKS, YYEKEE (reference sequence). J was trimmed by 7 bases and V by 3 bases; bases with no gene match: 8. The CDR3 contains 14 residues.

DNA for the CDR3: TGTGCCAGCAGCGTCGACAGCACAACGAACGAGCAGTACTTC. Protein: CASSVDSTTNEQYF. The gene calls are TRBV9 and TRBJ2-7; D may be TRBD1 (5 bases). The CDR3 contains 14 residues. V lost 2 bases to trimming and J lost 5 bases, with 14 bases between them. The germline V gene encodes CDR1 SGDLS and CDR2 YYNGEE.

J is TRBJ2-2 and V is TRBV18; TRBD1 agrees at 7 bases. The V gene end was trimmed by 4 bases and the J gene end by 3 bases; junction bases not matched to a gene: 2. The CDR3 totals 14 residues. Germline V gene lookup returns CDR1 KGHSH and CDR2 LQKENI. This CDR3 reads CASSRDRDTGELFF. The CDR3 DNA reads as TGTGCCAGCTCACGGGACAGAGACACCGGGGAGCTGTTTTTT.

This clone occurred a few times. The chain combines TRBV4-2 with TRBJ1-1, with D unclear. The CDR3 spans 15 residues. Germline V CDR1 and CDR2: LGHNA, YNFKEQ. V was shortened by 0 bases and J by 4 bases, with 12 bases between the two germline ends. The CDR3: CASSQDRPPGTEAFF. The DNA of the CDR3 is TGTGCCAGCAGCCAAGATCGTCCCCCGGGCACTGAAGCTTTCTTT.

V and J are TRBV12-3 or TRBV12-4 and TRBJ2-7; possible D gene TRBD2, 5 bases. Trimming cost V 2 bases and J 6 bases, with 11 bases left between them. CDR3 length: 13 residues. The CDR3 DNA reads TGTGCCAGCAGTTTATTGGATGGAGGCGAGCAGTACTTC. This translates into CASSLLDGGEQYF.

The chain employs TRBV28 and TRBJ1-2; tentatively, D is TRBD1 (5 bases). Looked up from germline, CDR1 is MDHEN and CDR2 is SYDVKM. The ends were cut back, 1 base at V and 4 bases at J, with 13 bases in the middle. The CDR3 runs 15 residues. CDR3 region: CASSLSKGRVYGYTF. DNA of the CDR3: TGTGCCAGCAGTTTATCCAAAGGCAGGGTCTATGGCTACACCTTC.

The J gene is TRBJ1-6, the V gene TRBV27; D is perhaps TRBD1 (5 bases). Deletions cut 6 bases from V and 7 bases from J, with 16 bases between. CDR1 MNHEY and CDR2 SMNVEV come from the germline V gene (reference sequence). The CDR3 sequence is 15 residues long. CDR3 protein: CASRATGGTNSPLHF. Here the CDR3 DNA reads TGTGCCAGCAGGGCTACGGGCGGGACGAATTCACCCCTCCACTTT.

There are a few counts of this clone. The chain couples TRBV9 to TRBJ1-5, with D unclear. Trimming pared 0 bases from V and 3 bases from J, leaving 7 bases between. The CDR3 has 14 amino acids. Germline CDR1 and CDR2: SGDLS and YYNGEE. The CDR3 DNA sequence: TGTGCCAGCAGCGTAGCTGCTAACAATCAGCCCCAGCATTTT. It specifies CASSVAANNQPQHF. The whole variable domain, remainder taken from reference TRBV9 and TRBJ1-5, is DSGVTQTPKHLITATGQRVTLRCSPRSGDLSVYWYQQSLDQGLQFLIQYYNGEERAKGNILERFSAQQFPDLHSELNLSSLELGDSALYFCASSVAANNQPQHFGDGTRLSIL.

This clone has only one observation. The rearrangement joins TRBV19 to TRBJ1-5, with D tentatively TRBD1 (5 bases). The CDR3 is made up of 13 amino acids. V dropped 6 bases and J dropped 3 bases, with 9 bases sitting between them. The germline gives CDR1 LNHDA, CDR2 SQIVND (reference sequence). DNA for the CDR3: TGTGCCAGTAGGGACACTTTCAATCAGCCCCAGCATTTT. It codes for CASRDTFNQPQHF.

The chain has TRBV25-1 and TRBJ1-2, with D possibly matching TRBD1 (5 bases). Germline loops: CDR1 MGHDK, CDR2 SYGVNS. This CDR3 comprises 11 residues. Trimming took off 8 bases at V and 8 bases at J, with 12 bases between the two ends. The CDR3 is CASGAGRGYTF. Written as DNA, the CDR3 is TGTGCCAGCGGGGCGGGACGCGGCTACACCTTC.